These T cell receptor beta chains were read from a single sample in a study of spatial heterogeneity in lung cancer. TCRdb reanalysed the 5' RACE reads using MiXCR and keeps one entry per CDR3 protein. Of 95,000 to 130,000 distinct CDR3 sequences in the sample, 12% were seen once. The sequencing used PBMCs, collected at follow-up. The receptors derive from a male donor with early-stage non-small cell lung cancer. Both conserved end residues are part of each CDR3. The D gene is left open where the match is weak. Expanded clones get a size class; other rows say once, few or many, or leave the size out.

clone size: .; D gene: .; J gene: TRBJ2-3; V gene: TRBV7-3; CDR3 protein: CASSPGGPEDTQYF; CDR3 DNA: TGTGCCAGCAGCCCCGGGGGGCCAGAAGATACGCAGTATTTT
clone size: .; D gene: .; J gene: TRBJ2-7; V gene: TRBV11-2; CDR3 protein: CASSWGRNVLEQYF; CDR3 DNA: TGTGCCAGCAGTTGGGGACGGAATGTCCTGGAGCAGTACTTC
clone size: few; D gene: TRBD1; J gene: TRBJ1-1; V gene: TRBV7-8; CDR3 protein: CASSLAGRTGEAFF; CDR3 DNA: TGTGCCAGCAGCTTAGCGGGGCGGACAGGGGAAGCTTTCTTT
clone size: many; D gene: .; J gene: TRBJ2-7; V gene: TRBV9; CDR3 protein: CASSVGTESSYEQYF; CDR3 DNA: TGTGCCAGCAGCGTAGGGACGGAGAGCTCCTACGAGCAGTACTTC
clone size: many; D gene: .; J gene: TRBJ1-1; V gene: TRBV4-3; CDR3 protein: CASSQDLVKNTEAFF; CDR3 DNA: TGCGCCAGCAGCCAAGATCTTGTAAAGAACACTGAAGCTTTCTTT
clone size: few; D gene: TRBD2; J gene: TRBJ2-2; V gene: TRBV7-2; CDR3 protein: CASSFGGSGGYTGELFF; CDR3 DNA: TGTGCCAGCAGCTTCGGGGGTAGCGGGGGATACACCGGGGAGCTGTTTTTT
clone size: few; D gene: TRBD2; J gene: TRBJ2-2; V gene: TRBV6-5; CDR3 protein: CASSYTGTRHAGELFF; CDR3 DNA: TGTGCCAGCAGTTACACAGGGACTAGGCACGCCGGGGAGCTGTTTTTT
clone size: few; D gene: .; J gene: TRBJ1-4; V gene: TRBV7-8; CDR3 protein: CASSQDSGHEKLFF; CDR3 DNA: TGTGCCAGCAGCCAGGACAGCGGGCATGAAAAACTGTTTTTT
clone size: few; D gene: TRBD2; J gene: TRBJ2-3; V gene: TRBV10-3; CDR3 protein: CAIGAGGTDTQYF; CDR3 DNA: TGTGCCATCGGAGCGGGGGGCACAGATACGCAGTATTTT
clone size: few; D gene: .; J gene: TRBJ2-1; V gene: TRBV11-2; CDR3 protein: CASSFRSGGREQFF; CDR3 DNA: TGTGCCAGCAGCTTCAGATCCGGGGGGCGGGAGCAGTTCTTC
clone size: .; D gene: .; J gene: TRBJ2-7; V gene: TRBV11-1; CDR3 protein: CASSLRWTKPTYEQYF; CDR3 DNA: TGTGCCAGCAGCCTAAGATGGACAAAACCTACCTACGAGCAGTACTTC
clone size: few; D gene: .; J gene: TRBJ2-7; V gene: TRBV20-1; CDR3 protein: CSARDFRGAEAYEQYF; CDR3 DNA: TGCAGTGCTAGAGATTTTCGCGGGGCCGAGGCCTACGAGCAGTACTTC
clone size: many; D gene: TRBD1; J gene: TRBJ1-1; V gene: TRBV9; CDR3 protein: CASSVGQGTNTEAFF; CDR3 DNA: TGTGCCAGCAGCGTGGGACAGGGGACGAACACTGAAGCTTTCTTT
clone size: many; D gene: .; J gene: TRBJ1-2; V gene: TRBV2; CDR3 protein: CASSTGSGGYTF; CDR3 DNA: TGTGCCAGCAGTACAGGGTCTGGTGGCTACACCTTC
clone size: .; D gene: TRBD1; J gene: TRBJ1-1; V gene: TRBV30; CDR3 protein: CAWSNRDSVNTEAFF; CDR3 DNA: TGTGCCTGGAGTAACCGGGACAGTGTGAACACTGAAGCTTTCTTT
clone size: few; D gene: TRBD1; J gene: TRBJ1-2; V gene: TRBV10-3; CDR3 protein: CAISTDRGRNGYTF; CDR3 DNA: TGTGCCATCAGCACGGACAGGGGGCGAAATGGCTACACCTTC
clone size: few; D gene: .; J gene: TRBJ2-1; V gene: TRBV7-9; CDR3 protein: CASSLGSPSEQFF; CDR3 DNA: TGTGCCAGCAGCTTGGGGAGCCCTAGTGAGCAGTTCTTC
clone size: .; D gene: .; J gene: TRBJ1-6; V gene: TRBV15; CDR3 protein: CATAGGSYNSPLHF; CDR3 DNA: TGTGCCACCGCGGGGGGCTCCTATAATTCACCCCTCCACTTT
clone size: many; D gene: TRBD2; J gene: TRBJ2-1; V gene: TRBV5-4; CDR3 protein: CASSLASGGRSSYNEQFF; CDR3 DNA: TGTGCCAGCAGCTTGGCTAGCGGGGGGAGGAGCTCCTACAATGAGCAGTTCTTC
clone size: .; D gene: .; J gene: TRBJ1-1; V gene: TRBV3-1; CDR3 protein: CASSQAGMNTEAFF; CDR3 DNA: TGTGCCAGCAGCCAAGCCGGGATGAACACTGAAGCTTTCTTT
clone size: many; D gene: .; J gene: TRBJ2-6; V gene: TRBV11-3; CDR3 protein: CASSRSSSGANVLTF; CDR3 DNA: TGTGCCAGCAGCCGATCGAGCTCTGGGGCCAACGTCCTGACTTTC
clone size: .; D gene: TRBD1; J gene: TRBJ1-3; V gene: TRBV10-3; CDR3 protein: CAISVRQGIGNTIYF; CDR3 DNA: TGTGCCATCAGTGTCCGACAGGGGATAGGAAACACCATATATTTT
clone size: .; D gene: TRBD1; J gene: TRBJ2-7; V gene: TRBV7-9; CDR3 protein: CASSGQGRVSYEQYF; CDR3 DNA: TGTGCCAGCAGCGGACAGGGTCGGGTATCCTACGAGCAGTACTTC
clone size: many; D gene: .; J gene: TRBJ1-1; V gene: TRBV9; CDR3 protein: CASSVRYGLNTEAFF; CDR3 DNA: TGTGCCAGCAGCGTACGTTACGGTTTGAACACTGAAGCTTTCTTT
clone size: many; D gene: TRBD1; J gene: TRBJ1-5; V gene: TRBV5-1; CDR3 protein: CASSSVGGGNQPQHF; CDR3 DNA: TGCGCCAGCAGCTCCGTAGGGGGCGGCAATCAGCCCCAGCATTTT
clone size: few; D gene: .; J gene: TRBJ1-2; V gene: TRBV20-1; CDR3 protein: CSEEGGLVYGYTF; CDR3 DNA: TGCAGTGAGGAGGGGGGGCTTGTCTATGGCTACACCTTC
clone size: many; D gene: .; J gene: TRBJ2-7; V gene: TRBV28; CDR3 protein: CASSLFGGRRNEQYF; CDR3 DNA: TGTGCCAGCAGTTTATTCGGGGGGCGAAGGAACGAGCAGTACTTC
clone size: few; D gene: .; J gene: TRBJ2-5; V gene: TRBV3-1; CDR3 protein: CASSQDVGRGETQYF; CDR3 DNA: TGTGCCAGCAGCCAAGACGTGGGCAGGGGAGAGACCCAGTACTTC
clone size: few; D gene: .; J gene: TRBJ2-7; V gene: TRBV21-1; CDR3 protein: CAIVGDTSYEQYF; CDR3 DNA: TGTGCCATTGTGGGGGACACGTCCTACGAGCAGTACTTC
clone size: many; D gene: TRBD1; J gene: TRBJ1-1; V gene: TRBV28; CDR3 protein: CASSLMQGAHTEAFF; CDR3 DNA: TGTGCCAGCAGTTTAATGCAGGGGGCGCATACTGAAGCTTTCTTT
clone size: few; D gene: .; J gene: TRBJ1-5; V gene: TRBV20-1; CDR3 protein: CSAVGLSGNQPQHF; CDR3 DNA: TGCAGTGCGGTTGGGTTGTCTGGCAATCAGCCCCAGCATTTT
clone size: few; D gene: .; J gene: TRBJ2-1; V gene: TRBV12-3/TRBV12-4; CDR3 protein: CASSPYPSGTESYNEQFF; CDR3 DNA: TGTGCCAGCAGTCCTTACCCGTCCGGGACGGAGTCCTACAATGAGCAGTTCTTC
clone size: many; D gene: .; J gene: TRBJ1-6; V gene: TRBV10-3; CDR3 protein: CAIRTAGNSPLHF; CDR3 DNA: TGTGCCATCAGGACCGCAGGGAATTCACCCCTCCACTTT
clone size: .; D gene: .; J gene: TRBJ2-5; V gene: TRBV20-1; CDR3 protein: CSVSRTVTETQYF; CDR3 DNA: TGCAGTGTTTCACGGACGGTAACGGAGACCCAGTACTTC
clone size: few; D gene: .; J gene: TRBJ2-1; V gene: TRBV7-2; CDR3 protein: CASSPDLHRGLGGEQFF; CDR3 DNA: TGTGCCAGCAGCCCTGATTTGCACCGGGGCTTGGGCGGGGAGCAGTTCTTC
clone size: many; D gene: TRBD1; J gene: TRBJ2-1; V gene: TRBV20-1; CDR3 protein: CSALDRAKSYNEQFF; CDR3 DNA: TGCAGTGCTTTGGACAGGGCGAAATCCTACAATGAGCAGTTCTTC
clone size: few; D gene: .; J gene: TRBJ2-3; V gene: TRBV6-2/TRBV6-3; CDR3 protein: CASRRAGTRTDTQYF; CDR3 DNA: TGTGCCAGCCGACGAGCCGGGACCCGCACAGATACGCAGTATTTT
clone size: few; D gene: .; J gene: TRBJ2-3; V gene: TRBV20-1; CDR3 protein: CSASGGHSTDTQYF; CDR3 DNA: TGCAGTGCTAGCGGGGGGCATAGCACAGATACGCAGTATTTT
clone size: .; D gene: .; J gene: TRBJ2-5; V gene: TRBV4-3; CDR3 protein: CASSPSFGSQETQYF; CDR3 DNA: TGCGCCAGCAGCCCATCCTTCGGTTCCCAAGAGACCCAGTACTTC
clone size: few; D gene: TRBD2; J gene: TRBJ2-1; V gene: TRBV20-1; CDR3 protein: CRITSGSVNEQFF; CDR3 DNA: TGCAGGATTACTAGCGGGAGTGTGAATGAGCAGTTCTTC
clone size: .; D gene: .; J gene: TRBJ1-4; V gene: TRBV19; CDR3 protein: CASSMQGRGGEKLFF; CDR3 DNA: TGTGCCAGTAGTATGCAGGGGCGCGGAGGTGAAAAACTGTTTTTT
clone size: few; D gene: .; J gene: TRBJ2-3; V gene: TRBV18; CDR3 protein: CASSTPEWTTDTQYF; CDR3 DNA: TGTGCCAGCTCGACTCCCGAGTGGACCACAGATACGCAGTATTTT
clone size: few; D gene: .; J gene: TRBJ2-5; V gene: TRBV20-1; CDR3 protein: CSARRSGLGGTQYF; CDR3 DNA: TGCAGTGCTAGGAGAAGCGGCCTCGGAGGGACCCAGTACTTC